A selection of T cell receptor beta chains follows, all from one sample in a study of blood T cells in healthy people across ages. MiXCR, applied by TCRdb to the 5' RACE reads, yields one record per CDR3 protein. This table holds around 1,000,000 distinct CDR3 sequences, approximately 25% found once. These data were also reused for a study on T cells of mothers and their children.

Sequencing was carried out using blood. The receptors originated from a girl aged 2 to 10 in good health. CDR3s leave out the opening cysteine and the closing phenylalanine or tryptophan.

CDR3	V	J
ASSQEEGLAEAF	TRBV4-1	TRBJ1-1
ATSGDRGNIQY	TRBV24-1	TRBJ2-4
ASSESPLETQY	TRBV5-1	TRBJ2-5
ASEGGGEKLF	TRBV5-5	TRBJ1-4
ASSLGHGNEQF	TRBV12-3/TRBV12-4	TRBJ2-1
SVPAETGVYGYT	TRBV29-1	TRBJ1-2
AIGGSEWGTSEQY	TRBV10-3	NA
ASRTEQNTEAF	TRBV5-1	TRBJ1-1
ASSESTYNEQF	TRBV9	NA
ASHERGTYEQY	TRBV27	NA
ASSLVETSKNIQY	TRBV7-9	TRBJ2-4
ASSYSRDISYQPQH	TRBV7-2	TRBJ1-5
ASSLEYPTSSHEQF	TRBV5-1	NA
ASSLGPGKETQY	TRBV7-9	TRBJ2-5
ASSYRAARLEKLF	TRBV25-1	TRBJ1-4
ASSQTGVGSYNEQF	TRBV3-1	TRBJ2-1
SARSRGGNTREQY	TRBV20-1	TRBJ2-7
ASTPREGLIAKNIQY	TRBV10-2	TRBJ2-4
SATPGFLSYEQY	TRBV20-1	TRBJ2-7
ASSGKLTDRPPFNEQF	TRBV5-1	TRBJ2-1
ASSETLATEETQY	TRBV2	TRBJ2-5
ASSYQGATEQF	TRBV7-3	TRBJ2-1
ASSLSAGGTGTQY	TRBV27	TRBJ2-5
ASSYASSWTEAF	TRBV6-5	TRBJ1-1
ASRPRLGPNTGELF	TRBV13	TRBJ2-2
ASSLMDSGGDIQY	TRBV7-3	TRBJ2-4
ASSPSSDDEQF	TRBV13	TRBJ2-1
AISESGPLGENIQY	TRBV10-3	TRBJ2-4
ASTPGGISYEQY	TRBV6-5	TRBJ2-7
ASSSRQGDMETQY	TRBV7-9	TRBJ2-5
ASSQGSRETQY	TRBV12-3/TRBV12-4	TRBJ2-5
ASSLGADWEY	TRBV7-8	TRBJ2-3
ASSPSAEDLTGEDQETQY	TRBV18	TRBJ2-5